Included here is one T cell receptor (beta chain) sequence, with context. Its target is not known. From germline, CDR1 is MNHNY and CDR2 SVGAGI (reference sequence). After removal of 2 bases from V and 7 bases from J, the junction contained 7 bases not matched to a gene. The CDR3 spans 15 residues. The sample comes from a study of graft-versus-host responses after intestinal transplantation. Broader study findings: GvH clone levels peaked in circulation, and this peak was associated with early post-transplant HvG declines.

Assay used: immunoSEQ multiplex PCR; TCRdb lists only in-frame clones, some missing. This table holds 75,000 to 100,000 clones, around 93% found once. Source: unstimulated CD8+ T cells sorted from spleen or lymph node cells, taken before intestinal transplant. V is TRBV6-6 and J is TRBJ1-4; TRBD1 agrees at 7 bases. The source is a human donor who received an intestinal transplant. Here the CDR3 DNA reads TGTGCCAGCAGTTACGGGCAGGGGGTGTCTGAAAAACTGTTTTTT. Amino acid sequence: CASSYGQGVSEKLFF.